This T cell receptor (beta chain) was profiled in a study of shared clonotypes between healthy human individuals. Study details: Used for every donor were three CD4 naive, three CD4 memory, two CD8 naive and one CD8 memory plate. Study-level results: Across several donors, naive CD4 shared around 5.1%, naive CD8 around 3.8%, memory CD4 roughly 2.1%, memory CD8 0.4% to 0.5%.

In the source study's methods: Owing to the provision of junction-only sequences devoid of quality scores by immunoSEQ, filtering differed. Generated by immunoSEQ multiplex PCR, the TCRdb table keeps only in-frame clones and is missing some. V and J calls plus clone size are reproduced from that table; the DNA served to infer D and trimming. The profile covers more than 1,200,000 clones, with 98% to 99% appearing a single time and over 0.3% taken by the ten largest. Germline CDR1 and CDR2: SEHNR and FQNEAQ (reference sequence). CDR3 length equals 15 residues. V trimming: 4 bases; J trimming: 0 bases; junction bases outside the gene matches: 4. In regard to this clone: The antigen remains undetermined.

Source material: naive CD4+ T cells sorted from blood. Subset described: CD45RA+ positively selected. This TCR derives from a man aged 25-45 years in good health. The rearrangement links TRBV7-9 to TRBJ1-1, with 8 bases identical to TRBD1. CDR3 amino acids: CASSSRQGMNTEAFF. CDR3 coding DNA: TGTGCCAGCAGCTCAAGACAGGGGATGAACACTGAAGCTTTCTTT.